Described below is a single T cell receptor beta chain sequence and its context. No antigen is known for it. The data were taken from a study of naive and memory T cell subsets. Regarding the study as a whole: Possibly reflecting memory cells re-expressing CD45RA, a few larger clonotypes occurred in naive repertoires, especially CD8. In CD4 and CD8 cells, diversity dropped from naive through EMRA.

Two oligonucleotides, mixed equimolar, formed the beta constant-region primer covering TRBC1 and TRBC2. Four rounds of PCR amplified the ligated cDNA using nested alpha and beta constant-region primers plus SP2. A 12-nucleotide UMI and the SP2 primer were added to the cDNA 3' end by oligonucleotide ligation. TCRdb analysed the UMI-ligation and nested PCR reads with MiXCR anew, one entry per CDR3 protein. The sample has around 100,000 distinct CDR3 sequences; about 14% are singletons. CMV status came from CD4+ T cell IFNgamma after overnight CMV lysate stimulation of fresh PBMCs. With 0 bases removed from V and 0 bases from J, the gap between germline ends came to 13 bases. This CDR3 spans 17 amino acids. Germline assignment: CDR1 LGHNA and CDR2 YSLEER.

The clonotype was recovered from a human donor in good health. Sequenced sample: naive CD8+ T cells from blood. V usage is TRBV4-3 and J usage is TRBJ2-3; D not resolved. As DNA, the CDR3 is TGCGCCAGCAGCCAAGATCACCCGGCTACTAGCACAGATACGCAGTATTTT. It encodes CASSQDHPATSTDTQYF.